This paragraph reports one T cell receptor beta chain. As yet, its antigen is unknown. An end of the junction does not agree with germline; a read error may underlie this. The CDR3 has 14 amino acids. The germline V gene has CDR1 SGHTA and CDR2 FQGNSA. The data were obtained in a study of CD8+CD57+ T cells in acquired aplastic anemia. Study as a whole: CD4+ and CD8+ cells, once sorted, gave DNA averaging roughly 3.4 ug. Mean read depth for CD4+ cells from healthy donors was around 9.9 million.

Study results and caveats: Patients and controls had in common 25 to 30 CD8+ CDR3 sequences. Between patients and controls, CD8+ Simpson's diversity did not vary significantly.

CDR3 and TCR beta VDJ profiling relied on genomic DNA as the template. From the reads, TCRdb called clonotypes with MiXCR, one entry per CDR3 protein. This table holds some 200,000 distinct CDR3 sequences, about 59% found once. Specimen: sorted CD4+, CD8+, or CD8+CD57+ T cells (not recorded which) from PBMCs. The chain uses TRBV7-2 and TRBJ2-7, with TRBD2 matching 9 bases. This receptor was obtained from a human donor in good health. Written as DNA, the CDR3 is TGCGCCAGCAGCTATGGTAGCGGGAGTGACGAGCAGTACTTC. Protein sequence: CASSYGSGSDEQYF.